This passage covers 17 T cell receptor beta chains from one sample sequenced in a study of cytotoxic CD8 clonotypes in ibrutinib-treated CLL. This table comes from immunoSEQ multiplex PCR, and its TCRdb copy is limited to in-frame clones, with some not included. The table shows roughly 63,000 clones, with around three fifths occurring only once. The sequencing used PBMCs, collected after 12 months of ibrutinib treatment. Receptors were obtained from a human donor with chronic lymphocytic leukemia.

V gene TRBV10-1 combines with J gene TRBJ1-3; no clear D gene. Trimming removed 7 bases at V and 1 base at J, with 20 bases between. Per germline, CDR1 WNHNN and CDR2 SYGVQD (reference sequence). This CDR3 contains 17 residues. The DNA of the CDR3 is TGCGCCAGCAAGGTAGGGTCGTTCGGATATTCTGGAAACACCATATATTTT. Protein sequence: CASKVGSFGYSGNTIYF.

The CDR3: CSVELGEAQYF. CDR3 coding DNA: TGCAGCGTTGAATTGGGGGAGGCCCAGTACTTC. The gene calls are TRBV29-1 and TRBJ2-5, with TRBD2 as a possible D gene (6 bases). This CDR3 is 11 amino acids long. Germline V lookup: CDR1 SQVTM, CDR2 ANQGSEA. The ends were cut back, 2 bases at V and 9 bases at J, with 10 bases in the middle.

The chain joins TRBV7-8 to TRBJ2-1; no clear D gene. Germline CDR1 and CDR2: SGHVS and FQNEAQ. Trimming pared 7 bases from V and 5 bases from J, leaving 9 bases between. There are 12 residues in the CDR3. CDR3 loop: CASTISHNEQFF. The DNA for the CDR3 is TGTGCCAGCACTATAAGCCACAATGAGCAGTTCTTC. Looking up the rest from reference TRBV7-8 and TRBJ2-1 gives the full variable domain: GAGVSQSPRYKVAKRGQDVALRCDPISGHVSLFWYQQALGQGPEFLTYFQNEAQLDKSGLPSDRFFAERPEGSVSTLKIQRTQQEDSAVYLCASTISHNEQFFGPGTRLTVL.

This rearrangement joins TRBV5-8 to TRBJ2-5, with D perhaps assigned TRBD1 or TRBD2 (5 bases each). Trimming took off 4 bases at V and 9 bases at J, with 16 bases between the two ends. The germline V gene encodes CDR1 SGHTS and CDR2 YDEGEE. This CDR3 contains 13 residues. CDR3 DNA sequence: TGTGCCAGCAGCATGGGACCCTGGGAAGCCCAGTACTTC. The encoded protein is CASSMGPWEAQYF.

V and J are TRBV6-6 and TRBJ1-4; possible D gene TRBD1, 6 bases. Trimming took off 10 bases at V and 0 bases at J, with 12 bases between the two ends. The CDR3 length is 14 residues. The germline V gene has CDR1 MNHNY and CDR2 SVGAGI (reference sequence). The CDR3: CATRGQSTNEKLFF. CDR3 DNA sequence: TGTGCCACTCGAGGACAGTCAACTAATGAAAAACTGTTTTTT.

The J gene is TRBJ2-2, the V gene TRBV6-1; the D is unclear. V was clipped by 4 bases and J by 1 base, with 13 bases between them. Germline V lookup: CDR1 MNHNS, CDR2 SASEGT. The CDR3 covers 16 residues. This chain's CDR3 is CASSGIASRNTGELFF. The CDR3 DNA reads TGTGCCAGCAGTGGGATAGCTTCCCGGAACACCGGGGAGCTGTTTTTT.

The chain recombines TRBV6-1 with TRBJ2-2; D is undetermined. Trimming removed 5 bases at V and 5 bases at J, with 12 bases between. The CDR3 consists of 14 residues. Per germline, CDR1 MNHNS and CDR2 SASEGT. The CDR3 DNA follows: TGTGCCAGCAGTTGGGGTAGCTTGACCGGGGAGCTGTTTTTT. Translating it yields CASSWGSLTGELFF.

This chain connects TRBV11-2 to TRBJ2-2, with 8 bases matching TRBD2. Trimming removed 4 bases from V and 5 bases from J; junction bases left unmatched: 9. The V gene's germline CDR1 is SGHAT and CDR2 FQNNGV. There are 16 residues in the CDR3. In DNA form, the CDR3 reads TGTGCCAGCAGCTCCTCCGCTCGGGGGGGTACCGGGGAGCTGTTTTTT. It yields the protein CASSSSARGGTGELFF.

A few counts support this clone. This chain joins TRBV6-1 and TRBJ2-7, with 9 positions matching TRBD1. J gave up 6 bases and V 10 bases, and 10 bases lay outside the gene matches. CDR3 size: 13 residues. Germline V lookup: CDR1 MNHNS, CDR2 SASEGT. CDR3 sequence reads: CATMDGQGPEQYF. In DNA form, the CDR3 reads TGTGCCACCATGGACGGACAGGGGCCCGAGCAGTACTTC.

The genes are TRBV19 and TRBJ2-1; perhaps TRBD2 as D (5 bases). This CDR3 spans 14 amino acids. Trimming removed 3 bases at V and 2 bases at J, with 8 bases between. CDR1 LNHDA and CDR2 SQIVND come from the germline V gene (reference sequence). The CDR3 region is CASSMVGTYNEQFF. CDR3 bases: TGTGCCAGTAGTATGGTCGGGACCTACAATGAGCAGTTCTTC.

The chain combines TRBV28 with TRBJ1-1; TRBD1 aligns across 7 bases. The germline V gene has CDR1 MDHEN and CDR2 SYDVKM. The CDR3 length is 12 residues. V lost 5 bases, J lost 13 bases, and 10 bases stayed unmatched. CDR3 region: CASSPSDRVGFF. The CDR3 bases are TGTGCCAGCAGTCCCTCCGACAGGGTCGGTTTCTTT.

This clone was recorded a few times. Here the CDR3 reads CASSPSPGHPYEQYF. The CDR3 region has the DNA TGTGCCAGCAGCCCGTCTCCGGGACACCCCTACGAGCAGTACTTC. The V gene is TRBV7-7, the J gene TRBJ2-7; D perhaps matches TRBD1 (6 bases). The V gene lost 5 bases and the J gene lost 2 bases, with 16 bases spanning the gap. The germline V gene encodes CDR1 SSHAT and CDR2 FNYEAQ (reference sequence). This CDR3 comprises 15 residues.

CDR3 sequence reads: CASRPPGQGISHTF. The CDR3 DNA follows: TGTGCCAGCAGACCTCCGGGACAGGGAATATCTCACACCTTC. The genes are TRBV6-1 and TRBJ1-2; 9 bases are a match to TRBD1. Trimming at V came to 6 bases and at J to 12 bases, leaving 14 bases not matched to a gene. Germline assignment: CDR1 MNHNS and CDR2 SASEGT. The CDR3 sequence is 14 residues long.

In DNA, the CDR3 is TGTGCCAGCAGCTCCGAGCGGGGCCTCCAAGAGACCCAGTACTTC. Its protein is CASSSERGLQETQYF. V gene TRBV7-9 combines with J gene TRBJ2-5, with TRBD2 identical over 7 bases. The CDR3 spans 15 residues. With V trimmed by 4 bases and J by 1 base, 6 bases remained unmatched. Per the germline V gene, CDR1 is SEHNR and CDR2 is FQNEAQ (reference sequence).

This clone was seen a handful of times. CDR3 sequence reads: CASSSGANVLTF. DNA of the CDR3: TGTGCCAGCAGCTCTGGGGCCAACGTCCTGACTTTC. This chain joins TRBV11-2 and TRBJ2-6; no definite D call. This CDR3 comprises 12 residues. Per the germline V gene, CDR1 is SGHAT and CDR2 is FQNNGV. Deletions cut 4 bases from V and 2 bases from J, with 0 bases between.

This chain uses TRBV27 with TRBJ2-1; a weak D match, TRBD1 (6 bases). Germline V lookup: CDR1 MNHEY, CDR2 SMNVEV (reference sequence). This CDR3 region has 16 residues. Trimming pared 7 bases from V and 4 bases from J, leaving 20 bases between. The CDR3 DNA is TGTGCCAGCAATATCTCCCCAGACAGGAGATACAATGAGCAGTTCTTC. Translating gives CASNISPDRRYNEQFF.

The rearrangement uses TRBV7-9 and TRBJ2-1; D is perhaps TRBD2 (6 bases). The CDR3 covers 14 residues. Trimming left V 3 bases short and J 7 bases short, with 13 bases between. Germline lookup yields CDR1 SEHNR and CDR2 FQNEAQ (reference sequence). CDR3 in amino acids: CASSFLRRGNEQFF. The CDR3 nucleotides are TGTGCCAGCAGCTTTTTACGACGGGGGAATGAGCAGTTCTTC.